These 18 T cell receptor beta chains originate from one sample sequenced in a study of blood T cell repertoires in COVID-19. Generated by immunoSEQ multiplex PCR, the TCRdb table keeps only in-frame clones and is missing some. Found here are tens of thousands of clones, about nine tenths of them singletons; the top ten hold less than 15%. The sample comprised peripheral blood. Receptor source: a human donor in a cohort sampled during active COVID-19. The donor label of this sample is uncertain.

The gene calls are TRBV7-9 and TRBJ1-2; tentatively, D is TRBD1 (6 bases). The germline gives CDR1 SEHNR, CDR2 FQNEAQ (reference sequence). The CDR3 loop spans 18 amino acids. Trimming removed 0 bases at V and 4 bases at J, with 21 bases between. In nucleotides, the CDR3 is TGTGCCAGCAGCTTAGCTAACAGGGTCCGGGGAGAGGGCTATGGCTACACCTTC. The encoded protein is CASSLANRVRGEGYGYTF.

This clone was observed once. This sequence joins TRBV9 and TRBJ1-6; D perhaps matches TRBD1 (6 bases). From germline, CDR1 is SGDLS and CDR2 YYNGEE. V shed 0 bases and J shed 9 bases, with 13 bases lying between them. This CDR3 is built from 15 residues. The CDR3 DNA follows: TGTGCCAGCAGCGTAGACGGCAGGGGCGGTTCACCCCTCCACTTT. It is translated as CASSVDGRGGSPLHF.

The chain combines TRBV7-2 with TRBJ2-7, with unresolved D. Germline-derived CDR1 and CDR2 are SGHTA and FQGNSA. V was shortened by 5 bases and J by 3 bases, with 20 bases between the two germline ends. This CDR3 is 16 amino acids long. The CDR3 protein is CASSPANPGFGYEQYF. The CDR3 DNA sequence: TGTGCCAGCAGCCCCGCGAACCCGGGTTTTGGCTACGAGCAGTACTTC.

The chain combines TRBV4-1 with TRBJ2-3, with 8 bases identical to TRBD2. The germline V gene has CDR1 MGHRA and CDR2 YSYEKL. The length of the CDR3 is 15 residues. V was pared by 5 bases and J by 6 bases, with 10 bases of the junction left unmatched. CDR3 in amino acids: CASSNRGGGADTQYF. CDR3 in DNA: TGCGCCAGCAGCAACCGGGGGGGCGGGGCGGATACGCAGTATTTT.

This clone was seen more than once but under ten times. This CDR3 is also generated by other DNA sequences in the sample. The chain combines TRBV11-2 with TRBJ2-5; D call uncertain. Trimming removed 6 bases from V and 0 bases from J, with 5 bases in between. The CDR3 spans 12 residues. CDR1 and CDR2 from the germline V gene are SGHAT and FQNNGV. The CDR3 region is CASSSYQETQYF. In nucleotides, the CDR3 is TGTGCCAGCAGTTCATACCAAGAGACCCAGTACTTC.

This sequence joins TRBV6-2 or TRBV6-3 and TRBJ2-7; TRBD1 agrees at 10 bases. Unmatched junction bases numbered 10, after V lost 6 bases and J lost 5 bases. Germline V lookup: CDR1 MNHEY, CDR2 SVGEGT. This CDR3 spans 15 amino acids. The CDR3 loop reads CASSSSTGGFDEQYF. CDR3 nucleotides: TGTGCCAGCAGCAGTTCGACAGGGGGCTTCGACGAGCAGTACTTC.

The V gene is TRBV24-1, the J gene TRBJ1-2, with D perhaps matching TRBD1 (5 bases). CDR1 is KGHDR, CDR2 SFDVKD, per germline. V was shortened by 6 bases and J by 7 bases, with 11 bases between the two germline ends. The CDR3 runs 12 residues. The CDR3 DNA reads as TGTGCCACCAGTAGCGGGGGGGTTGGCTACACCTTC. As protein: CATSSGGVGYTF.

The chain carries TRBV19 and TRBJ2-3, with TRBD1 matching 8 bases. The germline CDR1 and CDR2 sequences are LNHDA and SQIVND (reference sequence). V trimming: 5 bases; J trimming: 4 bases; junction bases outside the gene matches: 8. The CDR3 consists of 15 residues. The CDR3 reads CASSRSRGRADTQYF. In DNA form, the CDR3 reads TGTGCCAGTAGTCGCTCCAGGGGGCGAGCAGATACGCAGTATTTT.

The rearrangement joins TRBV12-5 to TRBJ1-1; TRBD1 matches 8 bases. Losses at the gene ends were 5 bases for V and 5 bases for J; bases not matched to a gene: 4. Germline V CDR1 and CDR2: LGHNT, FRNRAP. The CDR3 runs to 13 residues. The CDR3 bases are TGTGCTAGTGGTGACAGGGGTGGGACTGAAGCTTTCTTT. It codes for CASGDRGGTEAFF. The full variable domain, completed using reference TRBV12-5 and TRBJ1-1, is DARVTQTPRHKVTEMGQEVTMRCQPILGHNTVFWYRQTMMQGLELLAYFRNRAPLDDSGMPKDRFSAEMPDATLATLKIQPSEPRDSAVYFCASGDRGGTEAFFGQGTRLTVV.

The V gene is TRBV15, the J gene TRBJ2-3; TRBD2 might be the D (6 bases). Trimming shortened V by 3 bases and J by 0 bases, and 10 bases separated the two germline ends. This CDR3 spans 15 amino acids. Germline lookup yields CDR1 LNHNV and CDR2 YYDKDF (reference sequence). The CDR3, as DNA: TGTGCCACCAGCAGGCGTGGGGGGAGCACAGATACGCAGTATTTT. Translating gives CATSRRGGSTDTQYF.

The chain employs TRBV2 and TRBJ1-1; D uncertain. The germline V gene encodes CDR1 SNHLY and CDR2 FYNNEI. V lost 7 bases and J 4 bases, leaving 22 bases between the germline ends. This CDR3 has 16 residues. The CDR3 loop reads CASTLREGRAATEAFF. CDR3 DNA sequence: TGTGCCAGCACCCTAAGAGAGGGTAGGGCGGCCACTGAAGCTTTCTTT.

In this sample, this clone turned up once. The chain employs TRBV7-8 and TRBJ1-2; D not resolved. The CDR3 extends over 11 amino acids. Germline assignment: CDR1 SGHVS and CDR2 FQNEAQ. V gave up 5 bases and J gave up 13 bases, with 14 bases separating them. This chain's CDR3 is CASSPTKLITF. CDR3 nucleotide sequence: TGTGCCAGCAGCCCGACAAAGCTAATCACCTTC.

The CDR3, as DNA: TGTGCCAGCAGACTACAGGGGGCGGAGACCCAGTACTTC. It is translated as CASRLQGAETQYF. The genes are TRBV2 and TRBJ2-5; 9 nucleotides align to TRBD1. The junction had 4 bases not matched to a gene; V was cut back by 6 bases and J by 5 bases. There are 13 residues in the CDR3. Germline loops: CDR1 SNHLY, CDR2 FYNNEI.

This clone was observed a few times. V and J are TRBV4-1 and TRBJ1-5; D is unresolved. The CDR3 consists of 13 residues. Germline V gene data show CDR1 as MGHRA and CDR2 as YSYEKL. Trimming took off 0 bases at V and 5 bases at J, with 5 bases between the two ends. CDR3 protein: CASSQDRDQPQHF. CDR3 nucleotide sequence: TGCGCCAGCAGCCAAGATCGGGATCAGCCCCAGCATTTT.

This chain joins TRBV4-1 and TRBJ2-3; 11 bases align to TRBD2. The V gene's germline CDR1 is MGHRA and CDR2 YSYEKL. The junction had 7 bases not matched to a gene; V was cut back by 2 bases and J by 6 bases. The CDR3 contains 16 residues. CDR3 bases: TGCGCCAGCAGCCAATTAAGTAGCGGGGGGGCCGATACGCAGTATTTT. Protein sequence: CASSQLSSGGADTQYF.

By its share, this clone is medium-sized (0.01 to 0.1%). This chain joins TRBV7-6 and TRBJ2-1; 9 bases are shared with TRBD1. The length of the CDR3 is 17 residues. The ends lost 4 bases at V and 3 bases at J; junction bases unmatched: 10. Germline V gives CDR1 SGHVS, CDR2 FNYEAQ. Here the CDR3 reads CASSSGTGGAYYNEQFF. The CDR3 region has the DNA TGTGCCAGCAGCTCGGGAACAGGGGGCGCTTACTACAATGAGCAGTTCTTC.

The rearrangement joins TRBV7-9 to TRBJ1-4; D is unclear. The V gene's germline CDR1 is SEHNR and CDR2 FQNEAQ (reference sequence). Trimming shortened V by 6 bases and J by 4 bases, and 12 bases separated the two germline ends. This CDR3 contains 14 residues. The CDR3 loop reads CASSSSISNEKLFF. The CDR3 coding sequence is TGTGCCAGCAGTTCCTCCATTAGTAATGAAAAACTGTTTTTT.

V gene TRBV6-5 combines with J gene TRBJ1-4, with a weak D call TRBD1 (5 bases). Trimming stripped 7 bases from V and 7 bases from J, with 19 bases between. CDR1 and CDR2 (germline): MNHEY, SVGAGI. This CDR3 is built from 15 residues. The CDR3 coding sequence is TGTGCCAGCACCAAATCGGGGGGGTTAGGTGAAAAACTGTTTTTT. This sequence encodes CASTKSGGLGEKLFF.